A selection of T cell receptor beta chains follows, all from one sample in a study of Ad26.COV2.S vaccination and SARS-CoV-2 variants. Assay: immunoSEQ multiplex PCR; the TCRdb copy retains only in-frame clones and omits some. The table has a few hundred thousand clones, roughly 87% seen once. The sample here was peripheral blood, taken in a trial of Ad26.COV2.S vaccine versus placebo. The receptors were gathered from a person aged 18-65 years who received the Ad26.COV2.S COVID-19 vaccine or a placebo. CDR3s include the opening cysteine and the closing phenylalanine or tryptophan. The order of the fields is J gene, V gene, clone size, D gene, CDR3 DNA, CDR3 protein. D genes are given only for firm matches. Expanded clones get a size class; other rows say once, few or many, or leave the size out.

TRBJ2-7 TRBV5-1 . TRBD2 TGCGCCAGCAGCACCGGGACTAGCGGGGTTGCCTACGAGCAGTACTTC CASSTGTSGVAYEQYF
TRBJ1-1 TRBV4-2 . . TGTGCCAGCAGCTCCCCGTCGGGGCGGAACACTGAAGCTTTCTTT CASSSPSGRNTEAFF
TRBJ2-7 TRBV7-9 . . TGTGCCAGCAGTCCCTGGGGCAGCGATCTCGAGCAGTACTTC CASSPWGSDLEQYF
TRBJ2-7 TRBV6-5 . . TGTGCCAGCAGGTATTCGACAGCAGCCTACGAGCAGTACTTC CASRYSTAAYEQYF
TRBJ1-5 TRBV7-2 . . TGTGCCAGCAGCTTACGGGTGGGTGACAATCAGCCCCAGCATTTT CASSLRVGDNQPQHF
TRBJ2-7 TRBV29-1 . TRBD1 TGCAGCGCGTGCGACAGGGTGTCCTACGAGCAGTACTTC CSACDRVSYEQYF
TRBJ1-1 TRBV19 few . TGTGCCAGTAGCATCGCCGAGGAGACTGAAGCTTTCTTT CASSIAEETEAFF
TRBJ1-1 TRBV30 . . TGTGCCTGGAGTGTCGGTGGGGTGGGCACTGAAGCTTTCTTT CAWSVGGVGTEAFF
TRBJ2-1 TRBV27 . TRBD1 TGTGCCAGCAGTGGAGGACAGGGGGCTTTCAATGAGCAGTTCTTC CASSGGQGAFNEQFF
TRBJ2-6 TRBV29-1 . . TGCAGCGTTGAGACCGGCTCTGGGGCCAACGTCCTGACTTTC CSVETGSGANVLTF
TRBJ1-2 TRBV5-4 . . TGTGCCAGCAGCTTGAACAGCCAAACAAACTATGGCTACACCTTC CASSLNSQTNYGYTF
TRBJ1-1 TRBV18 . . TGTGCCAGCTCACCGACCTCTCAGAACACTGAAGCTTTCTTT CASSPTSQNTEAFF
TRBJ2-1 TRBV5-4 . . TGTGCCAGCAGCTTGGACGGCTCCCGGGCCTACAATGAGCAGTTCTTC CASSLDGSRAYNEQFF
TRBJ1-2 TRBV9 . TRBD1 TGTGCCAGCAGCGTAGGGGATCAGGGGGCGCGTGGCTACACCTTC CASSVGDQGARGYTF
TRBJ2-5 TRBV23-1 . TRBD2 TGCGCCAGCAGTCAACCGACCTCTGTAGCGGGGGTCACCCAGTACTTC CASSQPTSVAGVTQYF
TRBJ2-3 TRBV9 few . TGTGCCAGCAGCGGAGGCACAGATACGCAGTATTTT CASSGGTDTQYF
TRBJ2-3 TRBV2 . . TGTGCCGGCAAGACAGGACCCTCAGATACGCAGTATTTT CAGKTGPSDTQYF
TRBJ2-5 TRBV9 . . TGTGCCAGCAGCGTAGGGGACCCGACCTGGGAGACCCAGTACTTC CASSVGDPTWETQYF
TRBJ2-2 TRBV11-1 . . TGTGCCAGCAGCGCGCTAGGGGAGCTGTTTTTT CASSALGELFF
TRBJ2-3 TRBV6-4 . TRBD2 TGTGCCAGCAGTGACTCGGTCGGGGGGGGCACAGATACGCAGTATTTT CASSDSVGGGTDTQYF
TRBJ1-1 TRBV5-5 . . TGTGCCAGCAGCGCCGACCAGGCGATGAACACTGAAGCTTTCTTT CASSADQAMNTEAFF
TRBJ2-1 TRBV6-5 few . TGTGCCAGCAGGACTAGGGACTTCGAGCAGTTCTTC CASRTRDFEQFF
TRBJ2-3 TRBV5-1 . TRBD2 TGCGCCAGCAGCTGGGCGGGGGGTTCGGATACGCAGTATTTT CASSWAGGSDTQYF
TRBJ1-2 TRBV7-9 . . TGTGCCAGCAGCTTGGATAAATGGTATGGCTACACCTTC CASSLDKWYGYTF